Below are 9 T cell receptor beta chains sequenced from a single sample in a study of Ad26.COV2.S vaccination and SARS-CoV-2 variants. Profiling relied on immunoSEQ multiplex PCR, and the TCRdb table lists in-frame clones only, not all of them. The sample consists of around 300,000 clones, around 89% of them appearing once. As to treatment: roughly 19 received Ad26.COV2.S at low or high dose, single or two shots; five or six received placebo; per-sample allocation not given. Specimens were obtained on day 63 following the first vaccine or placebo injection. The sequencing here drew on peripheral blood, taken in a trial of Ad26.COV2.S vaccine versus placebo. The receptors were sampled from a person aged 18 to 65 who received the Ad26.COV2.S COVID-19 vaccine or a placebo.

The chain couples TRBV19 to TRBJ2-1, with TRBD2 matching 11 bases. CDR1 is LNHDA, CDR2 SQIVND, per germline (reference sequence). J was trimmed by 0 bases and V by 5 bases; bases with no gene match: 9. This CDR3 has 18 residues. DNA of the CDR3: TGTGCCAGTAGTCCCGGGACTAGCGGACTTAGCTCCTACAATGAGCAGTTCTTC. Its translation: CASSPGTSGLSSYNEQFF.

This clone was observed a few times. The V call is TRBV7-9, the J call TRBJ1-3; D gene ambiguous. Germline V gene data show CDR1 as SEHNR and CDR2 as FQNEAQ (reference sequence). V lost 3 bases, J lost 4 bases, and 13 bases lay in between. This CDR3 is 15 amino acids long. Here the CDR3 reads CASSFGMDRGNTIYF. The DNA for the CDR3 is TGTGCCAGCAGCTTTGGGATGGATAGGGGAAACACCATATATTTT.

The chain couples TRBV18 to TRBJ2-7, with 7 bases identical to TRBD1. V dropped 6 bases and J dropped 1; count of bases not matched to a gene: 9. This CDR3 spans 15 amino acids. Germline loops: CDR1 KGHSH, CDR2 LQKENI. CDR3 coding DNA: TGTGCCAGCTCCCGAGAAAGGGGGCATTCCTACGAGCAGTACTTC. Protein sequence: CASSRERGHSYEQYF.

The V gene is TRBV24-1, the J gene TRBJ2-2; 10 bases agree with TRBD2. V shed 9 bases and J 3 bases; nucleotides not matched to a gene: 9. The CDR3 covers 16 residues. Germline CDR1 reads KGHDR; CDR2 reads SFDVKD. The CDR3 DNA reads TGTGCCACCTCGGAGGGAGGACTAGCGGACACCGGGGAGCTGTTTTTT. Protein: CATSEGGLADTGELFF.

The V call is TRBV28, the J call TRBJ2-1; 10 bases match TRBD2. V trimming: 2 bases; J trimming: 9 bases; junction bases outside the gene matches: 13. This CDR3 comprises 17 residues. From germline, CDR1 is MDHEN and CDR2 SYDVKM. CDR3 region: CASSLLGPSGSRPEQFF. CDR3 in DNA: TGTGCCAGCAGTTTACTTGGTCCTAGCGGGAGTCGACCTGAGCAGTTCTTC.

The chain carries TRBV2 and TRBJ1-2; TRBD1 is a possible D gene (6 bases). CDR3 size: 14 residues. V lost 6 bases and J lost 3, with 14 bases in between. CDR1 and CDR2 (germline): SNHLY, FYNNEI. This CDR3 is CASRQQGGHYGYTF. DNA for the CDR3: TGTGCCAGCAGACAACAGGGAGGGCACTATGGCTACACCTTC.

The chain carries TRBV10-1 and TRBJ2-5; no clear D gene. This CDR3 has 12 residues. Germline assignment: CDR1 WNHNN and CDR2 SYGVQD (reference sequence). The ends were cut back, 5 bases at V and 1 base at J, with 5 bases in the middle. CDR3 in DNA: TGCGCCAGCAGTCTGGTCCAAGAGACCCAGTACTTC. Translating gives CASSLVQETQYF.

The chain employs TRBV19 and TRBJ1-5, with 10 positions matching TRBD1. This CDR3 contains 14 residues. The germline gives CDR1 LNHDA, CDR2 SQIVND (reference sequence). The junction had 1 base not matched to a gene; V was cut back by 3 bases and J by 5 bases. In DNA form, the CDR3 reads TGTGCCAGTAGTATCGGGACAGGGGATCAGCCCCAGCATTTT. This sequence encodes CASSIGTGDQPQHF. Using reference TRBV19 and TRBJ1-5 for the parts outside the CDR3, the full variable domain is DGGITQSPKYLFRKEGQNVTLSCEQNLNHDAMYWYRQDPGQGLRLIYYSQIVNDFQKGDIAEGYSVSREKKESFPLTVTSAQKNPTAFYLCASSIGTGDQPQHFGDGTRLSIL.

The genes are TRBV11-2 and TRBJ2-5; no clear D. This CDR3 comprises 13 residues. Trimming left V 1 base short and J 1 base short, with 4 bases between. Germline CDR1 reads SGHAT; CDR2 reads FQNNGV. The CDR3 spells CASSLGSQETQYF. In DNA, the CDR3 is TGTGCCAGCAGCTTAGGATCCCAAGAGACCCAGTACTTC. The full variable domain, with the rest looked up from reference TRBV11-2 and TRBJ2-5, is EAGVAQSPRYKIIEKRQSVAFWCNPISGHATLYWYQQILGQGPKLLIQFQNNGVVDDSQLPKDRFSAERLKGVDSTLKIQPAKLEDSAVYLCASSLGSQETQYFGPGTRLLVL.